The present entry profiles one TCR beta chain with its context. This clonotype was found a few times. Its recognized antigen is unknown. No clone much larger than this one lies a single base away; base qualities are absent. The sample originates from a study of T cells in Graves' hyperthyroidism and ophthalmopathy (dated by TCRdb to between 2018 and 2021). Study-wide context: Peripheral blood samples were taken at initial diagnosis, before any treatment was given. To identify distinguishing TCR V-J signatures, a discovery cohort of around 100 patients was used, comprising approximately 40 with Graves' ophthalmopathy and roughly 60 with stable Graves' hyperthyroidism. Prospective prediction of ophthalmopathy was tested in an independent validation cohort of some 20 hyperthyroidism patients and 17 patients who later progressed to ophthalmopathy. The approximately 98 discovery patients were randomly divided into training and test sets at a 7:3 ratio. In addition, the study compared T-cell repertoires in thyroid tissue and in blood from six Graves' hyperthyroidism patients. Following sampling, methimazole starting at 30 mg daily was given to hyperthyroidism patients, and high-dose intravenous methylprednisolone was given to ophthalmopathy patients. The paper reports TCR Vbeta CDR3 sequencing of fewer than 150 peripheral blood samples: under 45 ophthalmopathy, roughly 80 hyperthyroidism and around 17 progressor patients.

TCR beta CDR3 regions were amplified from RNA transcripts. The TCR CDR3 was subjected to a first round of RT-PCR using the HTBI primer set and the Qiagen OneStep RT-PCR kit. Libraries were constructed in a second round of multiplex PCR, after which size selection and purification were carried out. The libraries were sequenced on an Illumina HiSeq2000 using paired-end 100 bp reads. On the study's bioinformatics: SOAPnuke was used to process the raw data, removing reads that contained adapters or uncalled bases, had a mean Phred below 15, or lacked an exact match to the constant primer or identifier. COPE v1.2.5 was used to merge high-quality paired reads, and clonotypes were defined as unique nucleotide sequences. MiTCR v1.1 was used to align clonotypes to the IMGT TRBV, TRBD and TRBJ reference segments. Only V-J combinations with frequency above 0.0001, covering about 99% of repertoires, were analysed. The TCS score was defined as F50 (clonal expansion) divided by E x V (chaos), with BLOSUM62-based TCRdist calculated between CDR3 peptides within each V-J. Welch's t-statistics and random forest reduced fewer than 600 V-J features to 10 to 15, which were used in a naive Bayes classifier (R e1071). TCRdb redid the processing of the public reads, applying fastp at Q25 and MiXCR, and retained in-frame beta chains. One record per CDR3 amino acid sequence lists the most common genes and DNA. The V and J calls come from TCRdb's annotation, not from the publication. This sample holds 220,000 or so distinct CDR3 sequences; about a sixth were observed only once. Jointly, the top ten make up more than 25% of the sample.

V ends up 8 bases short and J 7 bases short, with an unmatched junction base count of 12. Its CDR3 holds 16 amino acids, cysteine through phenylalanine. Only the CDR3 DNA is retained, 48 bases long and in frame from the first base. The germline V gene (reference sequence) sets CDR1 to SEHNR and CDR2 to FQNEAQ. Study-wide findings and limitations: In validation, progression to ophthalmopathy was predicted by the model with more than 65% sensitivity and about 72% specificity, a median of 6.5 months before onset. A model built on a 13 V-J signature distinguished ophthalmopathy from stable hyperthyroidism, reaching 85% to 90% sensitivity and around 81% specificity in cross-validation and 80%/75% in testing. Sample size was not statistically predetermined, and investigators were not blinded to group allocation. Most expanded thyroid clonotypes (frequency above 0.001) were also found in blood, which suggests that blood repertoires may mirror thyroid immune responses.

Moderately to severely active disease, a Clinical Activity Score of at least 3, a NOSPECS grade of at least 4, and a duration under 3 months were present in ophthalmopathy patients. The study excluded patients with uncontrolled infections, other autoimmune diseases, pregnancy or lactation. Diagnoses were established on the basis of clinical symptoms, serum thyroxine and TRAb, thyroid ultrasound, and orbital computed tomography. PBMCs were separated from roughly 10 ml of fresh peripheral blood using Ficoll-Paque density gradient centrifugation. Total RNA was extracted using Trizol reagent, and RNA quality was assessed on an Agilent 2100 Bioanalyzer.

Recombination linked TRBV7-9 to TRBJ2-2; 11 junctional bases match TRBD1. Material for sequencing was blood. The sequence was obtained from a woman aged 18-30 years with Graves' ophthalmopathy. The base sequence is TGTGCCAGCGCCACCGGACAGGGGGCTCGTAACGGGGAGCTGTTTTTT. It specifies CASATGQGARNGELFF.